This section outlines one TCR beta chain sequence together with its context. Its antigen is not known. Losses at the gene ends were 3 bases for V and 0 bases for J; bases not matched to a gene: 6. CDR3 length equals 17 residues. CDR1 is LGHNA, CDR2 YNFKEQ, per germline. Prepared libraries of TCR beta cDNA carried unique molecular identifiers. The yield from around 1 to 10 million T cells was roughly 0.5 million cDNA molecules in total. MiXCR, run by TCRdb on the PCR reads, gives a single entry per CDR3 protein. The sample lists around 260,000 distinct CDR3 sequences; 30% to 45% were seen once. These data come from a study of post-analysis software for immune sequencing data. Study-wide background: Progressive-relapsing, secondary progressive and relapsing-remitting multiple sclerosis were among the disease courses included. The study's findings and limits: About five TRBV segments appeared more often in patients than in controls, and TRBV5-6, TRBV5-1 and TRBV20-1 were among these. Normalized Chao1 diversity was significantly lower in multiple sclerosis patients than in controls. Under the F measure, samples that were prepared in one batch clustered strongly together.

The rearrangement links TRBV4-2 to TRBJ1-4, with 8 positions matching TRBD1. Sequenced sample: blood. This receptor was taken from a girl between 5 and 17 years old with multiple sclerosis. The CDR3 protein is CASSQNDRGATNEKLFF. The CDR3 coding sequence is TGTGCCAGCAGCCAGAATGACAGGGGCGCAACTAATGAAAAACTGTTTTTT.